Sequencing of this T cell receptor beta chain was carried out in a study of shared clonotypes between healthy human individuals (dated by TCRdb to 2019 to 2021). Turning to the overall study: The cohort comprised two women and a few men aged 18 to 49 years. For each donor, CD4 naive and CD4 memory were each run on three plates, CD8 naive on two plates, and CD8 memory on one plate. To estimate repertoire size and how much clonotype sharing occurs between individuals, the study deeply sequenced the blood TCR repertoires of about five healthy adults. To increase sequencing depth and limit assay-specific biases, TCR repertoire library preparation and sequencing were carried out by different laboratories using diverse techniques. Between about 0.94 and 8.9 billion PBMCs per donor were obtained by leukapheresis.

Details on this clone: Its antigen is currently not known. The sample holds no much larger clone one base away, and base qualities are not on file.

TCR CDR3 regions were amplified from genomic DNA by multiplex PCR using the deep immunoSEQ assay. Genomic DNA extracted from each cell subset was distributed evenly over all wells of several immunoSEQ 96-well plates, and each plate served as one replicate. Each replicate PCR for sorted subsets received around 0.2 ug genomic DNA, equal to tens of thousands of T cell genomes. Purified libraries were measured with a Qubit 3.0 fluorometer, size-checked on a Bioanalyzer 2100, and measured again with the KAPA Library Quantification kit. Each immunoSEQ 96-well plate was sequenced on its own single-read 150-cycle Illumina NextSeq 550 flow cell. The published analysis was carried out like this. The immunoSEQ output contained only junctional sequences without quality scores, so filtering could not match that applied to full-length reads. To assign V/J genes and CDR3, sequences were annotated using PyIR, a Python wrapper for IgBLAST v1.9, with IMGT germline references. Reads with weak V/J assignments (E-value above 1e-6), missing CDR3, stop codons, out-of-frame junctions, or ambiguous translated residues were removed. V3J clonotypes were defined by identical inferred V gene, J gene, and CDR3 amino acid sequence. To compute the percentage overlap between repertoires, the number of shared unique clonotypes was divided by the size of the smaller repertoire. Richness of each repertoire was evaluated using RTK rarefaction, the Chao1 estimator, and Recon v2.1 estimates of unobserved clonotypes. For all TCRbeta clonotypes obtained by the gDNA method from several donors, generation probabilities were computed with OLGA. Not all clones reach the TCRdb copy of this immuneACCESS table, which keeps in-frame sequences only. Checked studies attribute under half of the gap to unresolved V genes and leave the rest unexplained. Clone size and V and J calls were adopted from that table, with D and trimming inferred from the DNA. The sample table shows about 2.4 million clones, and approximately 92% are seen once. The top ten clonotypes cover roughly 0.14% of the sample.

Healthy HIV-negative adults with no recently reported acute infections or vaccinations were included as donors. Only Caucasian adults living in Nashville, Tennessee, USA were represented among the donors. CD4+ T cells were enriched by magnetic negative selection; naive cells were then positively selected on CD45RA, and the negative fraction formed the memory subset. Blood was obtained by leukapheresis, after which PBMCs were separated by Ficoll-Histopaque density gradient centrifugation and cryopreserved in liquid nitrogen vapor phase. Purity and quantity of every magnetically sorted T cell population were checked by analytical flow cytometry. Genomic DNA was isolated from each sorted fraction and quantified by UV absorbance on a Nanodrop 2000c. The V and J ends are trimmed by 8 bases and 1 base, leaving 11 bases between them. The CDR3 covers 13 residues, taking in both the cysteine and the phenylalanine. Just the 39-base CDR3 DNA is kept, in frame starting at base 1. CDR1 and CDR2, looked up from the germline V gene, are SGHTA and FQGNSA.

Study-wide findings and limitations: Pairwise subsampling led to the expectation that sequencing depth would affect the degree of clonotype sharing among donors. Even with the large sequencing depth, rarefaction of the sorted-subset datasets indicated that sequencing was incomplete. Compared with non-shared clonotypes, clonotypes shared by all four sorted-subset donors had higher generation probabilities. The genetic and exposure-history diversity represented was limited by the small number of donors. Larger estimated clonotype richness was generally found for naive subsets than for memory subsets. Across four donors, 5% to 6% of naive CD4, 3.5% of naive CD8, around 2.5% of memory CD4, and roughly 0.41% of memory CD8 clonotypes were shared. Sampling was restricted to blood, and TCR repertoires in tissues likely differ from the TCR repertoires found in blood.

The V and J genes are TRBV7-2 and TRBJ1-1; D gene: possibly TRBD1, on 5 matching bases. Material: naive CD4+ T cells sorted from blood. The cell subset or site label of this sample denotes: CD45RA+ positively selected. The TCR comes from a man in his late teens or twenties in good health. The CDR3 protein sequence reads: CASGTDRNTEAFF. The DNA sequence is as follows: TGTGCCAGCGGAACCGACAGGAACACTGAAGCTTTCTTT.